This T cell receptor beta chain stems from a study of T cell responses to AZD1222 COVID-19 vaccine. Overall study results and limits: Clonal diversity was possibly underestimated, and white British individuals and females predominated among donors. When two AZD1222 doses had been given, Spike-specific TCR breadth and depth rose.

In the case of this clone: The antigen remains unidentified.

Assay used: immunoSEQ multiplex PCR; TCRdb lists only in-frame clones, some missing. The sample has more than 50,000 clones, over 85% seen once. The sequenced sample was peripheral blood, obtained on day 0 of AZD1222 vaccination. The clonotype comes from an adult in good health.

The CDR3 nucleotides are TGTGCCAGCATCCGACAGGAGGGAAATGAAAAACTGTTTTTT. Its translation is CASIRQEGNEKLFF. The V call is TRBV6-5, the J call TRBJ1-4; the D gene is possibly TRBD1 (6 bases). Trimming cost V 7 bases and J 5 bases, with 14 bases left between them. This CDR3 is 14 amino acids long. Germline assignment: CDR1 MNHEY and CDR2 SVGAGI.